This T cell receptor (beta chain) is from a study of cytomegalovirus exposure and HLA in healthy donors. Amplification used 60 Vbeta primers and 13 Jbeta primers. Assay used: immunoSEQ multiplex PCR; TCRdb lists only in-frame clones, some missing. The sample shows 200,000 to 250,000 clones, 82% of them seen only once. This clone was observed once. The CDR3 spans 16 residues. The V gene lost 3 bases and the J gene lost 4 bases, with 18 bases spanning the gap. Germline CDR1 PRHDT, CDR2 FYEKMQ (reference sequence). The sample consisted of PBMCs. The chain employs TRBV13 and TRBJ1-2, with D perhaps matching TRBD1 (5 bases). This clonotype was sampled from a woman aged 40 to 49 in good health and CMV-seropositive. CDR3 sequence reads: CASSLASRAPGYGYTF. Written as DNA, the CDR3 is TGTGCCAGCAGCTTGGCCAGCAGGGCTCCTGGCTATGGCTACACCTTC.